Listed here is a single TCR beta chain. Its antigen is currently unknown. Here immunoSEQ multiplex PCR was the method, and the copy in TCRdb shows in-frame clones only, minus some. This table holds 100,000 or so clones, around 85% found once. This sample was taken from a study of cytomegalovirus exposure and HLA in healthy donors. Study summary: The 120 validation repertoires and the 666 first-cohort repertoires shared a platform, a later analysis reported. Study observations and caveats: Cytomegalovirus-associated TCR beta chains were listed, numbering some 180. Most TCRs appeared rarely, but some public TCRs recurred in many donors. In vitro confirmation showed three CMV-associated chains to be CMV antigen specific.

The CDR3 is made up of 15 amino acids. Germline V CDR1 and CDR2: SGHTA, FQGNSA. Germline trimming cut 5 bases from V and 4 bases from J; bases unmatched to any gene: 5. The rearrangement joins TRBV7-2 to TRBJ2-2; 9 bases align to TRBD1. This receptor was taken from a man aged 18 to 30 in good health and CMV-seropositive. Sequencing was carried out using PBMCs. The CDR3, as DNA: TGTGCCAGCAGCCGACAGGGGGACGGCACCGGGGAGCTGTTTTTT. Its protein product is CASSRQGDGTGELFF. Combining the CDR3 with reference TRBV7-2 and TRBJ2-2 gives the whole variable domain GAGVSQSPSNKVTEKGKDVELRCDPISGHTALYWYRQSLGQGLEFLIYFQGNSAPDKSGLPSDRFSAERTGGSVSTLTIQRTQQEDSAVYLCASSRQGDGTGELFFGEGSRLTVL.